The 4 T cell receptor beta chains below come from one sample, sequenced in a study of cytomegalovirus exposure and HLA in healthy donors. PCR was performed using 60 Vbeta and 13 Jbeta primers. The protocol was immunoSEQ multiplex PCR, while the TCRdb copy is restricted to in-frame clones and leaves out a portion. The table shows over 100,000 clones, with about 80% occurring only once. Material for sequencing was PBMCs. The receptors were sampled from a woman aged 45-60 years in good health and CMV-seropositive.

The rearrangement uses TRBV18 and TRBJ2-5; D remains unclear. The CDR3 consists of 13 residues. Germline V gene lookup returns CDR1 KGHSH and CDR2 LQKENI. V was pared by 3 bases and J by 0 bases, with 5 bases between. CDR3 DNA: TGTGCCAGCTCACCGCGGTACCAAGAGACCCAGTACTTC. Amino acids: CASSPRYQETQYF.

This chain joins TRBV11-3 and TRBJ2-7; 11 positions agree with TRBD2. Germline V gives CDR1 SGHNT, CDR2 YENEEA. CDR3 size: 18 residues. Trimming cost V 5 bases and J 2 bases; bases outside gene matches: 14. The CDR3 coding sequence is TGTGCCAGCAGCCTAGTGTGGACTAGCGGGTTCTTCACCTACGAGCAGTACTTC. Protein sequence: CASSLVWTSGFFTYEQYF.

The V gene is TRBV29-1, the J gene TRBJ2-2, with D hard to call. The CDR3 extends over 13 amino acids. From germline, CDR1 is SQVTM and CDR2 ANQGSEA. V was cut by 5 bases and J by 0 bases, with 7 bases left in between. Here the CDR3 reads CSVSTANTGELFF. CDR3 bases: TGCAGCGTTTCTACCGCGAACACCGGGGAGCTGTTTTTT.

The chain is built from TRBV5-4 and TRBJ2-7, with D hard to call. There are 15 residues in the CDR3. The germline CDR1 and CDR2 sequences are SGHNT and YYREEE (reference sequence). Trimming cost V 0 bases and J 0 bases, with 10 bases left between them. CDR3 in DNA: TGTGCCAGCAGCTTGGACCGAAGGAGCTCCTACGAGCAGTACTTC. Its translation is CASSLDRRSSYEQYF.